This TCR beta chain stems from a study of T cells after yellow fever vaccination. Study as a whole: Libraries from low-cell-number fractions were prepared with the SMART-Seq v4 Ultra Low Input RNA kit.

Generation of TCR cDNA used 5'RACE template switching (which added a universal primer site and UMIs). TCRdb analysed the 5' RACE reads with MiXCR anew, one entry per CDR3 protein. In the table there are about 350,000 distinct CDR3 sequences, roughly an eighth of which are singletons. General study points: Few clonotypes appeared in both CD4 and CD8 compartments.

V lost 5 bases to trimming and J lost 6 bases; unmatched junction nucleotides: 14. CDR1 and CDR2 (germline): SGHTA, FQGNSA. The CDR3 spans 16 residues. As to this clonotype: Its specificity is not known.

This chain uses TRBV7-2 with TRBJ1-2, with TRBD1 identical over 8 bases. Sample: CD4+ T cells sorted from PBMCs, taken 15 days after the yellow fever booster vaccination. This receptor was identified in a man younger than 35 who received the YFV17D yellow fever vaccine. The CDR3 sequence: CASSRNSGQGWDGYTF. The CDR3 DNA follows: TGTGCCAGCAGCCGAAATAGCGGACAGGGCTGGGATGGCTACACCTTC.